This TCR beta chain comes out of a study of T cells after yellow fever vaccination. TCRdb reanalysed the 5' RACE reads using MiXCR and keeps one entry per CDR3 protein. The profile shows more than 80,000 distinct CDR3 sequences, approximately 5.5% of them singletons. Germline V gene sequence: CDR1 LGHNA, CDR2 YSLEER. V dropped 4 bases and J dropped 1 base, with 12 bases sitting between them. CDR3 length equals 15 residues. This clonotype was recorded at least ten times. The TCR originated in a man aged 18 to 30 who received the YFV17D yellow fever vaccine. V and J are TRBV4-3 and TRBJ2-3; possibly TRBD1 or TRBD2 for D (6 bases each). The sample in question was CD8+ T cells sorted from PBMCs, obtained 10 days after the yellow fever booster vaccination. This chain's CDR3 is CASSPEGGGTDTQYF. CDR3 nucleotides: TGCGCCAGCAGCCCTGAGGGGGGAGGCACAGATACGCAGTATTTT.